This entry lists 14 T cell receptor beta chains sequenced from one sample in a study of blood T cell repertoires in COVID-19. Assay: immunoSEQ multiplex PCR; the TCRdb copy retains only in-frame clones and omits some. The sample carries about 190,000 clones, approximately 85% recorded once. The sequencing sample was made of peripheral blood. The receptors were gathered from a woman aged 80 or older with acute or convalescent COVID-19.

The chain recombines TRBV9 with TRBJ2-2; D gene uncertain. CDR1 SGDLS and CDR2 YYNGEE come from the germline V gene. Trimming took off 0 bases at V and 4 bases at J, with 4 bases between the two ends. The CDR3 consists of 13 residues. The CDR3 loop is CASSVDLTGELFF. Here the CDR3 DNA reads TGTGCCAGCAGCGTAGATCTCACCGGGGAGCTGTTTTTT.

The V gene is TRBV10-3, the J gene TRBJ2-1; TRBD2 aligns across 11 bases. Trimming at V came to 7 bases and at J to 0 bases, leaving 11 bases not matched to a gene. From germline, CDR1 is ENHRY and CDR2 SYGVKD. This CDR3 region has 18 residues. CDR3 region: CAINAGTSGSSSYNEQFF. The CDR3 DNA reads as TGTGCCATCAACGCCGGGACTAGCGGATCAAGCTCCTACAATGAGCAGTTCTTC.

This chain uses TRBV2 with TRBJ2-1, with D tentatively TRBD2 (6 bases). CDR1 and CDR2 from the germline V gene are SNHLY and FYNNEI. The CDR3 is 12 residues long. Trimming left V 6 bases short and J 10 bases short, with 13 bases between. The CDR3: CASREPGVEQFF. The CDR3 DNA follows: TGTGCCAGCAGGGAACCGGGAGTCGAGCAGTTCTTC.

The rearrangement uses TRBV23-1 and TRBJ2-1; possibly TRBD2 for D (5 bases). TRBV23-1 is an ORF, and what it does is uncertain. The CDR3 is made up of 16 amino acids. Trimming pared 0 bases from V and 5 bases from J, leaving 14 bases between. This chain's CDR3 is CASSQSVKRSNNEQFF. The CDR3 DNA reads TGCGCCAGCAGTCAATCGGTCAAGCGGTCTAACAATGAGCAGTTCTTC.

V usage is TRBV3-1 (or the pseudogene TRBV3-2) and J usage is TRBJ2-3, with 14 bases aligning to TRBD2. The CDR3 sequence is 14 residues long. From germline, CDR1 is LGHDT and CDR2 YNNKEL (reference sequence). The junction had 5 bases not matched to a gene; V was cut back by 7 bases and J by 8 bases. CDR3 DNA: TGTGCCAGCAATACCGGGACTAGCGGGGGTACGCAGTATTTT. Translating gives CASNTGTSGGTQYF.

This chain uses TRBV7-2 with TRBJ2-3; TRBD2 is a possible D gene (5 bases). The CDR3 sequence is 16 residues long. Trimming took off 1 base at V and 1 base at J, with 12 bases between the two ends. Germline lookup yields CDR1 SGHTA and CDR2 FQGNSA. CDR3 region: CASSLVGSRGTDTQYF. DNA of the CDR3: TGTGCCAGCAGCTTAGTTGGGAGCCGGGGCACAGATACGCAGTATTTT.

V usage is TRBV6-6 and J usage is TRBJ1-2; D is unclear. V gave up 2 bases and J gave up 7 bases, with 20 bases separating them. In germline, CDR1 is MNHNY, CDR2 SVGAGI (reference sequence). This CDR3 has 16 amino acids. CDR3 sequence reads: CASSYPSDGPRGGYTF. The CDR3 DNA sequence: TGTGCCAGCAGTTACCCGTCCGATGGCCCCAGAGGTGGCTACACCTTC.

The genes are TRBV27 and TRBJ2-7, with D possibly matching TRBD2 (6 bases). V was pared by 5 bases and J by 0 bases, with 11 bases between. This CDR3 has 14 amino acids. Per the germline V gene, CDR1 is MNHEY and CDR2 is SMNVEV (reference sequence). CDR3 DNA: TGTGCCAGCAGTCAATACGGGAGCTCCTACGAGCAGTACTTC. Its translation: CASSQYGSSYEQYF.

The rearrangement uses TRBV6-5 and TRBJ1-1, with D possibly matching TRBD1 (5 bases). The CDR3 consists of 15 residues. The V end was cut by 6 bases, the J end by 2 bases, with 16 bases between. Per the germline V gene, CDR1 is MNHEY and CDR2 is SVGAGI. The CDR3 reads CASSSRQGHNTEAFF. DNA for the CDR3: TGTGCCAGCAGCTCCCGTCAGGGCCATAACACTGAAGCTTTCTTT.

This clone has just one count. The V and J genes are TRBV12-3 or TRBV12-4 and TRBJ2-5; 9 nucleotides agree with TRBD1. This CDR3 has 12 residues. V was clipped by 6 bases and J by 5 bases; unmatched bases: 1. CDR3 sequence: CASSDRGETQYF. CDR3 nucleotides: TGTGCCAGCAGCGACAGGGGGGAGACCCAGTACTTC.

The chain links TRBV25-1 to TRBJ1-5; D remains ambiguous. Germline V gene sequence: CDR1 MGHDK, CDR2 SYGVNS. This CDR3 comprises 13 residues. V was pared by 8 bases and J by 0 bases, with 8 bases between. The CDR3 loop is CASASSSNQPQHF. CDR3 DNA sequence: TGTGCCAGCGCGTCCTCTAGCAATCAGCCCCAGCATTTT.

The DNA of the CDR3 is TGTGCCAGCAGTTTATATACAGGGGCTGGCAATCAGCCCCAGCATTTT. Amino acid sequence: CASSLYTGAGNQPQHF. This sequence joins TRBV28 and TRBJ1-5; 7 bases agree with TRBD1. Per germline, CDR1 MDHEN and CDR2 SYDVKM. Trimming removed 1 base from V and 2 bases from J; junction bases left unmatched: 5. This CDR3 spans 16 amino acids.

The chain recombines TRBV25-1 with TRBJ1-1; no firm D call. Germline V gene data show CDR1 as MGHDK and CDR2 as SYGVNS. V dropped 6 bases and J dropped 0 bases, with 14 bases sitting between them. The CDR3 has 15 amino acids. CDR3 loop: CASRLGGRLNTEAFF. The DNA for the CDR3 is TGTGCCAGCAGGCTGGGAGGCAGATTGAACACTGAAGCTTTCTTT.

The chain combines TRBV28 with TRBJ1-2; perhaps TRBD1 as D (6 bases). V shed 6 bases and J shed 4 bases, with 12 bases lying between them. This CDR3 spans 13 amino acids. CDR1 is MDHEN and CDR2 is SYDVKM in the germline V gene. CDR3 residues: CASSSQGSYGYTF. Written as DNA, the CDR3 is TGTGCCAGCAGCTCACAGGGAAGCTATGGCTACACCTTC.